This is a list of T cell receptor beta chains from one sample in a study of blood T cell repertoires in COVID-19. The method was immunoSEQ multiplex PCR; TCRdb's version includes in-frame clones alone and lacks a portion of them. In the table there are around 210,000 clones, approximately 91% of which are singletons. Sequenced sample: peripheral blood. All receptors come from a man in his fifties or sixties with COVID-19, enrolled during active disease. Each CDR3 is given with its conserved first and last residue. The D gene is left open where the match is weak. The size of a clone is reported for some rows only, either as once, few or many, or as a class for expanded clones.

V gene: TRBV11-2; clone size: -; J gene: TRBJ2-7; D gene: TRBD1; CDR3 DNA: TGTGCCAGCGGAACAACAGGGGTCCCATACGAGCAGTACTTC; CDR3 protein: CASGTTGVPYEQYF
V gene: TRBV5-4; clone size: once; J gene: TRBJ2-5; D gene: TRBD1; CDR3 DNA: TGTGCCAGCAGTTGGACAGGGGGCCTACAAGAGACCCAGTACTTC; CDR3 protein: CASSWTGGLQETQYF
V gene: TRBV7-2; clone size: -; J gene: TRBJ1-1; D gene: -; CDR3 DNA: TGTGCCAGCAGCCCGTCTAGGGGGGGAAACACTGAAGCTTTCTTT; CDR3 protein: CASSPSRGGNTEAFF
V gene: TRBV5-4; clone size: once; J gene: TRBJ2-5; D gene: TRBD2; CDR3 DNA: TGTGCCAGCAAACTATCTAGCGGGGGCCCAGAGACCCAGTACTTC; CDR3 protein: CASKLSSGGPETQYF
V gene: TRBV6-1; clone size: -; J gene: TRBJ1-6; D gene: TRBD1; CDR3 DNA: TGTGCCAGCAGTTCACAGGGGAGGAATTCACCCCTCCACTTT; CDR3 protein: CASSSQGRNSPLHF
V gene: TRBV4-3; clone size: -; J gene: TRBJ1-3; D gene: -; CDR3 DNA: TGCGCCAGCAGCCAAGTAGCGGCAGAGAGCTCTGGAAACACCATATATTTT; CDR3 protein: CASSQVAAESSGNTIYF
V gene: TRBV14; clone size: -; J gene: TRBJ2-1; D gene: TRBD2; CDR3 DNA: TGTGCCAGCAGCCGCACTAGCGGGGTAATGAATGAGCAGTTCTTC; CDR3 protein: CASSRTSGVMNEQFF
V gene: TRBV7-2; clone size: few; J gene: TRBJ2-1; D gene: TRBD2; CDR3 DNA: TGTGCCAGCAGCTCTCGGGGGGGGTACATGGTTGAGCAGTTCTTC; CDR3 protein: CASSSRGGYMVEQFF
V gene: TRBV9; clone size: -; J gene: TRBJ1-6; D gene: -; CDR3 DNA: TGTGCCAGCAGCGTAGGCCCGGGAAATAATTCACCCCTCCACTTT; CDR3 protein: CASSVGPGNNSPLHF
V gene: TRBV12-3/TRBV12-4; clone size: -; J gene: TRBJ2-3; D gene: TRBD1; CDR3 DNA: TGTGCCAGCAGTTTTCAGGGGGCAGATACGCAGTATTTT; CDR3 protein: CASSFQGADTQYF
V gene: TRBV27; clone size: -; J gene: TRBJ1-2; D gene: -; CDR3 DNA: TGTGCCAGCAGCCAGGAACTGGACAGAAAGCCATCTAGCTATGGCTACACCTTC; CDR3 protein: CASSQELDRKPSSYGYTF
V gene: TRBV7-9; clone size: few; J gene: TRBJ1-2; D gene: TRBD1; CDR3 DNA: TGTGCCAGCAGCTTAGTCATGGGTGGACAGGGATATGGCTACACCTTC; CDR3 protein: CASSLVMGGQGYGYTF
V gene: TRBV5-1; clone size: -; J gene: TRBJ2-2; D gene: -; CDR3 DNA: TGCGCCAGCAGCTCGGACAGTATCACCGGGGAGCTGTTTTTT; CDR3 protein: CASSSDSITGELFF
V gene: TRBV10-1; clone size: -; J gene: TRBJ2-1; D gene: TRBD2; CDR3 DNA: TGCGCCAGCAGCTACGACGGGACTAGCGGGAGATCCATGTATGAGCAGTTCTTC; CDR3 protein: CASSYDGTSGRSMYEQFF
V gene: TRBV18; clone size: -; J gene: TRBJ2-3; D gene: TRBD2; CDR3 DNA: TGTGCCAGCTCACCACCGGGCGGGAGGAACACAGATACGCAGTATTTT; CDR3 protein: CASSPPGGRNTDTQYF
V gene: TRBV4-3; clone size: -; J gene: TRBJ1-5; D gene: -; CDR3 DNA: TGCGCCAGCAGCCAAGATGTGCAGGTCAATCAGCCCCAGCATTTT; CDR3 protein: CASSQDVQVNQPQHF
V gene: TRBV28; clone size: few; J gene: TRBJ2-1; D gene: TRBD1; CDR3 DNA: TGTGCCAGCAGTTTGACAGGGGGCTACAATGAGCAGTTCTTC; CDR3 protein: CASSLTGGYNEQFF
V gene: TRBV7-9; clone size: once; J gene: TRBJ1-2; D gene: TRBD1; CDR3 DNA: TGTGCCAGCAGCAACCAAGGGGGCGGGGAAGGCTACACCTTC; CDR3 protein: CASSNQGGGEGYTF
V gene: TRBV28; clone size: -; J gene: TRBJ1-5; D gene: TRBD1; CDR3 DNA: TGTGCCAGCAGCCAAGGACAGGGAAGCAATCAGCCCCAGCATTTT; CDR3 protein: CASSQGQGSNQPQHF
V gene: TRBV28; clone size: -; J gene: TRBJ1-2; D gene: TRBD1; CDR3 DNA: TGTGCCAGCAGTCCCGGGACAGCAAACTATGGCTACACCTTC; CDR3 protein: CASSPGTANYGYTF
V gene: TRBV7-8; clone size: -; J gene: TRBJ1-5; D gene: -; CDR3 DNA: TGTGCCAGCAGCAGAGACAGAGGGGGTCCCGATAGCAATCAGCCCCAGCATTTT; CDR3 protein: CASSRDRGGPDSNQPQHF
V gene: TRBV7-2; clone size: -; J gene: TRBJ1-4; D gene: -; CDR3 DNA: TGTGCCAGCAGCTTAGGCTTGGGGGCACATGAAAAACTGTTTTTT; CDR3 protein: CASSLGLGAHEKLFF
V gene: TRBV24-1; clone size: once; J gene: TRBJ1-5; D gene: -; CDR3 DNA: TGTGCCACCAGTGACCCCGAGGCCAATCAGCCCCAGCATTTT; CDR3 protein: CATSDPEANQPQHF
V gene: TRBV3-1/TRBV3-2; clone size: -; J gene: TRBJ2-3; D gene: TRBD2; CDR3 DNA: TGTGCCAGCAGCCAAGACTGGGACGGGAGGGCAACAGATACGCAGTATTTT; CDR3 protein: CASSQDWDGRATDTQYF
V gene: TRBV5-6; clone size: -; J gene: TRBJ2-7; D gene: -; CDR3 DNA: TGTGCCAGCAGCTTGGGGACAGCCGATTACGAGCAGTACTTC; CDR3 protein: CASSLGTADYEQYF
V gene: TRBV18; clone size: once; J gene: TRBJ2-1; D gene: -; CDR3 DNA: TGTGCCAGCTCACCACCAGGGGGAAAGGTGGGTGAGCAGTTCTTC; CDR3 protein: CASSPPGGKVGEQFF
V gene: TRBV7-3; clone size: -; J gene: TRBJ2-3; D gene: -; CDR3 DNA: TGTGCCAGCAGCTCGAAGGGGGGGACCGACGTGCAGGATACGCAGTATTTT; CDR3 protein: CASSSKGGTDVQDTQYF
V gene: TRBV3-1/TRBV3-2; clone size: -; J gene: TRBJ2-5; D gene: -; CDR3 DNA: TGTGCCAGCACCCAGGGGGGGCAAGAGACCCAGTACTTC; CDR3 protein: CASTQGGQETQYF
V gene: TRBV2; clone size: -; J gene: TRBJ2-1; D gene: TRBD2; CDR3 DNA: TGTGCCAGCAGAGTTATAGCGGGGGGAGTAGGGGAGCAGTTCTTC; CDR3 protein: CASRVIAGGVGEQFF
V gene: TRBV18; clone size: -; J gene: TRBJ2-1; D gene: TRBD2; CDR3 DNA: TGTGCCAGCTCATCGATCTTTAGCGGGGGATACAATGAGCAGTTCTTC; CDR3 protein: CASSSIFSGGYNEQFF
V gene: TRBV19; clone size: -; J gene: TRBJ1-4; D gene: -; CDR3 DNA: TGTGCCAGTAGTCGGCCGGACACCTTCGAAAAACTGTTTTTT; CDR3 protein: CASSRPDTFEKLFF
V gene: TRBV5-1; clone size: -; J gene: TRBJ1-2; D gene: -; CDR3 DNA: TGCGCCAGCAGCTTGGTTGCGGGGGCTAGTAGTTCAGGCGGCTACACCTTC; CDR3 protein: CASSLVAGASSSGGYTF
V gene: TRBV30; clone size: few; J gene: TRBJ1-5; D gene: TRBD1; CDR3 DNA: TGTGCCTGGAGCCGGTCTCGGACAGGGGGGGGCAATCAGCCCCAGCATTTT; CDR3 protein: CAWSRSRTGGGNQPQHF
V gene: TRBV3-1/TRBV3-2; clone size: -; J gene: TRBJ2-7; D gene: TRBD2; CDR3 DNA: TGTGCCAGCAGCCAAGATTGGGGAGCGGGGGGGCTTGGCGAGCAGTACTTC; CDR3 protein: CASSQDWGAGGLGEQYF
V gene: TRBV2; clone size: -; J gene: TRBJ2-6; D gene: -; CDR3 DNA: TGTGCCAGCAGTGTCAGGGGTATTGTCTCTGGGGCCAACGTCCTGACTTTC; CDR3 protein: CASSVRGIVSGANVLTF
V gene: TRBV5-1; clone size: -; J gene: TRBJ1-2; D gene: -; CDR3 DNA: TGCGCCAGCAGCTTGCGGTCCGGGGCTAACTATGGCTACACCTTC; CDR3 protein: CASSLRSGANYGYTF
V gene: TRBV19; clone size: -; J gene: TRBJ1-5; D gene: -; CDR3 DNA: TGTGCCAGTAGTATTCAAGGGCAGGGGCCCCAGCATTTT; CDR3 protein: CASSIQGQGPQHF
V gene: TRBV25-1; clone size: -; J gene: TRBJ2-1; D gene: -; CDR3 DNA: TGTGCCAGCAGTGAATATTCAGGGTTGGTGGCTCAGTTCTTC; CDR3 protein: CASSEYSGLVAQFF
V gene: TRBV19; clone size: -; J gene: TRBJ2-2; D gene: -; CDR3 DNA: TGTGCCAGTAGTAACCGGGACTCCCAGAGTGCCGGGGAGCTGTTTTTT; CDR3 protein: CASSNRDSQSAGELFF
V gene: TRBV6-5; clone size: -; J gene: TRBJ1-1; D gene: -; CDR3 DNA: TGTGCCACCACCCGCACCAGGGGCTCTGAAGCTTTCTTT; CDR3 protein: CATTRTRGSEAFF
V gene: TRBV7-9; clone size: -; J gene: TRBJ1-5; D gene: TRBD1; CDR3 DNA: TGTGCCAGCAGCTTAGGCGGACAGGGGGCGCGACGCCAGCATTTT; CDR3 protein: CASSLGGQGARRQHF
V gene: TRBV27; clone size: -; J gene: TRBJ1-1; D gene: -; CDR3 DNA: TGTGCCAGCAGCGTTTTAAGCAAGAGCGCTGAAGCTTTCTTT; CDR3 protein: CASSVLSKSAEAFF
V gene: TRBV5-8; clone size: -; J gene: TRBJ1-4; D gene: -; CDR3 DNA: TGTGCCAGCAGCTTGGCAGCAACTAATGAAAAACTGTTTTTT; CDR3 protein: CASSLAATNEKLFF
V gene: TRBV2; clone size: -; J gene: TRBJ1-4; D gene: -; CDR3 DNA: TGTGCCAGCAAGCGATTAACGCAGAAGGAAAAACTGTTTTTT; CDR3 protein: CASKRLTQKEKLFF
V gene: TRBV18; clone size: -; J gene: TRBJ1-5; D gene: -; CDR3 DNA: TGTGCCAGCTCACCACCGTTGGCAGGACAACAGCCCCAGCATTTT; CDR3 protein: CASSPPLAGQQPQHF
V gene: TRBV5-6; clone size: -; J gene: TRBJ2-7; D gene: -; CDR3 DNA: TGTGCCAGCAGCTTGTTTTGGGGCCAAATCACTGCCTCCTACGAGCAGTACTTC; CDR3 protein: CASSLFWGQITASYEQYF
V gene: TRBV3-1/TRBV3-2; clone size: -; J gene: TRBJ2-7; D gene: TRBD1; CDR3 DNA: TGTGCCAGCAGCCAAGTTCCCGGACAGGTGACGTACTTC; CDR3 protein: CASSQVPGQVTYF
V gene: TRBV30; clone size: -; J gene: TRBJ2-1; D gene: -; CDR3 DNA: TGTGCCTTGGACAGCCCGAGCTCCTACAATGAGCAGTTCTTC; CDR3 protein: CALDSPSSYNEQFF
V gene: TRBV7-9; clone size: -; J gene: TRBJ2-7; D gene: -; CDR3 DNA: TGTGCCAGCAGCTTCGGCAAGGGGCGTTTAACCTACGAGCAGTACTTC; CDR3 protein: CASSFGKGRLTYEQYF
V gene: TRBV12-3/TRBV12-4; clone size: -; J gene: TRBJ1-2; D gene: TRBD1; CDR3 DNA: TGTGCCAGCAGCCTACAGGGGGTCTATGGCTACACCTTC; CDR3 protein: CASSLQGVYGYTF